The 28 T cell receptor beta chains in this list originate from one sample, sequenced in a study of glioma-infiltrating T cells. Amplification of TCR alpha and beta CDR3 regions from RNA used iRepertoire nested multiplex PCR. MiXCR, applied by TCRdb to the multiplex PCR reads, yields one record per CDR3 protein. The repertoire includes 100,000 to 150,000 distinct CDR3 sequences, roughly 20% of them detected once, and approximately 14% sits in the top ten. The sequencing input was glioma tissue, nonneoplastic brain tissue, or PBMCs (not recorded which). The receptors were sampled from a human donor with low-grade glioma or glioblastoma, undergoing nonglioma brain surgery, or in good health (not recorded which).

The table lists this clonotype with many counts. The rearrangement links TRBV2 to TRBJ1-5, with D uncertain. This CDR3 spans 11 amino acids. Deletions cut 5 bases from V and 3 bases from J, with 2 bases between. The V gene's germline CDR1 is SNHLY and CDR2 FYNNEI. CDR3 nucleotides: TGTGCCAGCAGTCTCAATCAGCCCCAGCATTTT. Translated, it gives CASSLNQPQHF.

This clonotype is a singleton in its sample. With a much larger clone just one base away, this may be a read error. The CDR3 nucleotides read TGTGCCATCACTAGAGCGGGATCCTACGAGCAGTACTTC. Translation gives CAITRAGSYEQYF. This rearrangement joins TRBV6-2 or TRBV6-3 to TRBJ2-7; 7 bases fit TRBD2. CDR1 and CDR2 from the germline V gene are MNHEY and SVGEGT. Losses at the gene ends were 10 bases for V and 1 base for J; bases not matched to a gene: 7. The CDR3 totals 13 residues.

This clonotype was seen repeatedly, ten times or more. CDR3 DNA sequence: TGTGCCAGCAGCCTTTCCCCTCGTCTAGCGGGAGGTACAGATACGCAGTATTTT. Amino acids: CASSLSPRLAGGTDTQYF. The V gene is TRBV7-9, the J gene TRBJ2-3; 11 nucleotides agree with TRBD2. Losses at the gene ends were 5 bases for V and 3 bases for J; bases not matched to a gene: 13. The germline gives CDR1 SEHNR, CDR2 FQNEAQ (reference sequence). CDR3 size: 18 residues.

Here the CDR3 DNA reads TGTGCCAGTAGTTCCCTCTTGAACACTGAAGCTTTCTTT. This translates into CASSSLLNTEAFF. The rearrangement joins TRBV19 to TRBJ1-1, with D unresolved. The CDR3 is 13 residues long. The germline V gene encodes CDR1 LNHDA and CDR2 SQIVND (reference sequence). The germline V and J ends were trimmed by 5 bases and 0 bases, with 7 bases remaining between them. The complete variable domain, with remaining parts taken from reference TRBV19 and TRBJ1-1, reads DGGITQSPKYLFRKEGQNVTLSCEQNLNHDAMYWYRQDPGQGLRLIYYSQIVNDFQKGDIAEGYSVSREKKESFPLTVTSAQKNPTAFYLCASSSLLNTEAFFGQGTRLTVV.

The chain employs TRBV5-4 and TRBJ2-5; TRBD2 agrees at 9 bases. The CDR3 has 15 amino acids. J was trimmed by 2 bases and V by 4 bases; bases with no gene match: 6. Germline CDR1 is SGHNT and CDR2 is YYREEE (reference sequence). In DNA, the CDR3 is TGTGCCAGCAGCAAGGGACTAGCTGTACAAGAGACCCAGTACTTC. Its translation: CASSKGLAVQETQYF. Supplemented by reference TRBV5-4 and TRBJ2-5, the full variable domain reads ETGVTQSPTHLIKTRGQQVTLRCSSQSGHNTVSWYQQALGQGPQFIFQYYREEENGRGNFPPRFSGLQFPNYSSELNVNALELDDSALYLCASSKGLAVQETQYFGPGTRLLVL.

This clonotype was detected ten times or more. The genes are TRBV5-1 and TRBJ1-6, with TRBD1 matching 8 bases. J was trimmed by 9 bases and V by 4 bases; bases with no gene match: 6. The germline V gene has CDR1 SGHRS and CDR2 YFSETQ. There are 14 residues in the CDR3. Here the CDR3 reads CASSRTGRRSPLHF. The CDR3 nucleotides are TGCGCCAGCAGCAGGACAGGGAGGCGTTCACCCCTCCACTTT.

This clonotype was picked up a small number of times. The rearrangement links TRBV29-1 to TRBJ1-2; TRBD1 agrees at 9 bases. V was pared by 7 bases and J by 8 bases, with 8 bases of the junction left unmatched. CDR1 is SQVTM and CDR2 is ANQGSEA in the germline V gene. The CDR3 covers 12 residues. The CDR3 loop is CSAPGQGWGYTF. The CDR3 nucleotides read TGCAGCGCCCCGGGACAGGGATGGGGCTACACCTTC.

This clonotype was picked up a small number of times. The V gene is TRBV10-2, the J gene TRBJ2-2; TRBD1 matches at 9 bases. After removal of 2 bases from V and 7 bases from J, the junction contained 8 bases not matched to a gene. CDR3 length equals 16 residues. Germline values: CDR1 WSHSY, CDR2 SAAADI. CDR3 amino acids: CASSETTDRGSGELFF. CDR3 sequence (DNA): TGCGCCAGCAGTGAGACTACGGACAGGGGAAGCGGGGAGCTGTTTTTT.

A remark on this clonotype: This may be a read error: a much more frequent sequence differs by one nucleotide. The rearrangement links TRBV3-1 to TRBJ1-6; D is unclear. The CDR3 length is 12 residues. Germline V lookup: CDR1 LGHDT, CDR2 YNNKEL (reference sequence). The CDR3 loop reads CANSQLNSPLHF. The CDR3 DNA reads TGTGCCAACAGCCAACTAAATTCACCCCTCCACTTT.

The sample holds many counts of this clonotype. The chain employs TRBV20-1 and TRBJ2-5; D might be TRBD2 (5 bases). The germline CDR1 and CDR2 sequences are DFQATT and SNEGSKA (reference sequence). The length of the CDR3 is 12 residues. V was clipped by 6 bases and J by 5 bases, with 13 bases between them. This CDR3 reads CSAPPADETQYF. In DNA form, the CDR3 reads TGCAGTGCCCCGCCAGCGGATGAGACCCAGTACTTC.

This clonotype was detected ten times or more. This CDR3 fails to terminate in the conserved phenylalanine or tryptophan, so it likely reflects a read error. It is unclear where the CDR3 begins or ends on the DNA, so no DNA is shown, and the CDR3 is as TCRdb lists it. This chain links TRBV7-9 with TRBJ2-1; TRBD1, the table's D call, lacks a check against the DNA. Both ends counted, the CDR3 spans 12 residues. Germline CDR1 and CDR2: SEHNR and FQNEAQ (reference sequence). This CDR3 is CASSVSLGPLVG.

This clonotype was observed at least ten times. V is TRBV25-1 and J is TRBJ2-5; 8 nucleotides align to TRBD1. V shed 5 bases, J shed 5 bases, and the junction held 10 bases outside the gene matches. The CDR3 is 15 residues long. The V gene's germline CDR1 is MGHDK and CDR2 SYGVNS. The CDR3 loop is CASSRGQGGGETQYF. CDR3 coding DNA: TGTGCCAGCAGTCGAGGACAGGGTGGCGGGGAGACCCAGTACTTC.

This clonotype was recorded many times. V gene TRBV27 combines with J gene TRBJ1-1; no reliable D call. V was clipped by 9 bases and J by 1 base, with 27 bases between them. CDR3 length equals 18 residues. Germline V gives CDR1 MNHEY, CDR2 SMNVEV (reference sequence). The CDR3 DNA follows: TGTGCCAGTCTCCCGGCCTCTGGCAGATTACTACAGAACACTGAAGCTTTCTTT. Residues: CASLPASGRLLQNTEAFF.

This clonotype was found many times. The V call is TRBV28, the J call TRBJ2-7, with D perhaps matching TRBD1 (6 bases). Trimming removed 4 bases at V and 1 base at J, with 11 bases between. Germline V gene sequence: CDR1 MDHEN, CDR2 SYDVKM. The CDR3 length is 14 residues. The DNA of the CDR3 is TGTGCCAGCAGTTCACAGGGTGGGTCCTACGAGCAGTACTTC. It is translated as CASSSQGGSYEQYF.

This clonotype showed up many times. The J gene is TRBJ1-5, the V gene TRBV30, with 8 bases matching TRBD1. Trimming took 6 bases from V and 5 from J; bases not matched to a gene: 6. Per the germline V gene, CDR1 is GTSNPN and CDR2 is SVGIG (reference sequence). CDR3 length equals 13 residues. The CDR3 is CACTRGPDQPQHF. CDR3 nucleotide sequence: TGTGCCTGCACCAGGGGGCCGGATCAGCCCCAGCATTTT.

The CDR3 DNA is TGTGCCAGCAGACAAACAGGAGAAAACTATGGCTACACCTTC. Translation gives CASRQTGENYGYTF. The chain couples TRBV12-3 or TRBV12-4 to TRBJ1-2, with D possibly TRBD1 on 5 matching bases. Trimming left V 6 bases short and J 2 bases short, with 13 bases between. The CDR3 spans 14 residues.

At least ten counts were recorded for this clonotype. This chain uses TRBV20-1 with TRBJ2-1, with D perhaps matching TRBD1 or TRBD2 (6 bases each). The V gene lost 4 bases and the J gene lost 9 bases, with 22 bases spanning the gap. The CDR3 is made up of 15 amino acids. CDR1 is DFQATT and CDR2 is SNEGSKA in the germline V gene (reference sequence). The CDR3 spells CSAKGGILALGEQFF. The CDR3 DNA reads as TGCAGTGCTAAAGGGGGGATACTAGCATTGGGTGAGCAGTTCTTC.

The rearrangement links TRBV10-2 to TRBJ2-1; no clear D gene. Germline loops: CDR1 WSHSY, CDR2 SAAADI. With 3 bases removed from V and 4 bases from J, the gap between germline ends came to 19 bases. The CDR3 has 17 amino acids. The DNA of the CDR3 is TGCGCCAGCAGTGAAGATCTAGACTCGATGAGATACAATGAGCAGTTCTTC. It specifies CASSEDLDSMRYNEQFF.

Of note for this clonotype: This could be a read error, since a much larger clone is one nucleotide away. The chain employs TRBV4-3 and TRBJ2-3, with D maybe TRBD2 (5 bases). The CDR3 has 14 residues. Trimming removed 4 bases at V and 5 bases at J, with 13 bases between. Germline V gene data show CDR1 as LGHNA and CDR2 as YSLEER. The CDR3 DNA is TGCGCCAGCAGCCGCCAGGATGGAGGAGATACGCAGTATTTT. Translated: CASSRQDGGDTQYF.

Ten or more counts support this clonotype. As DNA, the CDR3 is TGTGCCAGCAGCATCGGACGGAGCAATCAGCCCCAGCATTTT. It is translated as CASSIGRSNQPQHF. The chain has TRBV12-3 or TRBV12-4 and TRBJ1-5; D is undetermined. Trimming cost V 6 bases and J 1 base, with 10 bases left between them. This CDR3 has 14 amino acids.

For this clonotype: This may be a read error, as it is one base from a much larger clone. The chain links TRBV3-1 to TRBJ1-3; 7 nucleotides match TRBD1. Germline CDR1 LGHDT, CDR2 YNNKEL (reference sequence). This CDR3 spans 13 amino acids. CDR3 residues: CASSHRGRDTICF. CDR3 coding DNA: TGTGCCAGCAGTCACAGGGGAAGAGACACCATATGTTTT.

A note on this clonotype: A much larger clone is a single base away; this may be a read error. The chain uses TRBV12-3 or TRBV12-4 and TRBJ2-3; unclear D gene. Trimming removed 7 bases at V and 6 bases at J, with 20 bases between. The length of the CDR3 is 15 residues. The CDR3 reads CASNARYLPVDTQYF. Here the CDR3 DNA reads TGTGCCAGCAATGCGAGATACTTGCCGGTGGATACGCAGTATTTT.

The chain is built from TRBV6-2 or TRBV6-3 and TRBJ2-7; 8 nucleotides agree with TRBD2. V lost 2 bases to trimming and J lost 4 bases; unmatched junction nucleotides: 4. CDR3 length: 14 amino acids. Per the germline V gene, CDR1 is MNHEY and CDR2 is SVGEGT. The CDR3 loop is CASSYTSGIYEQYF. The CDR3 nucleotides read TGTGCCAGCAGTTACACTAGCGGTATATACGAGCAGTACTTC.

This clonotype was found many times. CDR3 loop: CASSAPTIYNEQFF. DNA for the CDR3: TGTGCCAGTAGTGCACCAACGATTTACAATGAGCAGTTCTTC. The genes are TRBV19 and TRBJ2-1; D is unclear. The CDR3 has 14 residues. The V and J ends lost 5 bases and 4 bases respectively, with 12 bases between them. Looked up from germline, CDR1 is LNHDA and CDR2 is SQIVND (reference sequence).

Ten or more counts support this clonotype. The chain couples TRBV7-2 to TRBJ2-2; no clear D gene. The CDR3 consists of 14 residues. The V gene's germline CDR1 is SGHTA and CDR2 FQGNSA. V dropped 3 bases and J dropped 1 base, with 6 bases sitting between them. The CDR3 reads CASSFYLNTGELFF. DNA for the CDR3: TGTGCCAGCAGCTTTTACTTGAACACCGGGGAGCTGTTTTTT.

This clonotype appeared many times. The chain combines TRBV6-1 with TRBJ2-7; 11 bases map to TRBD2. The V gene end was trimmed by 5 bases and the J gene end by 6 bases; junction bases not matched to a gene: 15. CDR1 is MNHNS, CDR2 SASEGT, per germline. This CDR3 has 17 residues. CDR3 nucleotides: TGTGCCAGCAGTCCCATTAGCGGGAGGGCCGGATTCGGCGAGCAGTACTTC. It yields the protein CASSPISGRAGFGEQYF.

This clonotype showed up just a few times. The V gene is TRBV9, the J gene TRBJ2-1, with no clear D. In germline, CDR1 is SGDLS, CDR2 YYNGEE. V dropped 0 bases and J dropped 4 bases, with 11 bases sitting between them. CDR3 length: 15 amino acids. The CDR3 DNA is TGTGCCAGCAGCGTAGCGGTAGGGTCGTACAATGAGCAGTTCTTC. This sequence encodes CASSVAVGSYNEQFF.

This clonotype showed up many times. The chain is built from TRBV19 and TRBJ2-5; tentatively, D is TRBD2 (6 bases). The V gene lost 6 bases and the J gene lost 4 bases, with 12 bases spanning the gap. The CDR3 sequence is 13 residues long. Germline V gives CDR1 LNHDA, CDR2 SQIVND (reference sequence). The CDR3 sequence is CASSSAAGETQYF. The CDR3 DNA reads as TGTGCCAGTAGCTCGGCAGCGGGAGAGACCCAGTACTTC. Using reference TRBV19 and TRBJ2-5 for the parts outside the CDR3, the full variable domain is DGGITQSPKYLFRKEGQNVTLSCEQNLNHDAMYWYRQDPGQGLRLIYYSQIVNDFQKGDIAEGYSVSREKKESFPLTVTSAQKNPTAFYLCASSSAAGETQYFGPGTRLLVL.